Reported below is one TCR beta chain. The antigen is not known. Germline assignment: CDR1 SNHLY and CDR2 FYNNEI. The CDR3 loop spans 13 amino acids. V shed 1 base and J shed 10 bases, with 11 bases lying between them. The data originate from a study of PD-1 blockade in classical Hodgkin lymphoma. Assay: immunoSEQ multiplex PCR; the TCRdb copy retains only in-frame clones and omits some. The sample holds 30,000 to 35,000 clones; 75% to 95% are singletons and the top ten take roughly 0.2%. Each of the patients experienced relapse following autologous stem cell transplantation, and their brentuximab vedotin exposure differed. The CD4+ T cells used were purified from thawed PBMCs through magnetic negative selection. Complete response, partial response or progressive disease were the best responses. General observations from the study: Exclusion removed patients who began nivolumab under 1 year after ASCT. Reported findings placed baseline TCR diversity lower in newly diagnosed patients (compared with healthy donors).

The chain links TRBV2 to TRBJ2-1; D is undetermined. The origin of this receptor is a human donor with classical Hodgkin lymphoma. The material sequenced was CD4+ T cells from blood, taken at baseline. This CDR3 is CASSEGMAREQFF. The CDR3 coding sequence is TGTGCCAGCAGTGAAGGCATGGCCAGGGAGCAGTTCTTC.